Following are 17 T cell receptor beta chains from one sample sequenced in a study of vaccination and CD4 T cells after COVID-19. Treatment in this sample: 10-day PBMC culture with coronavirus spike peptide pools or control peptides (ViraFEST assay). Their antigen targets remain unknown. Cultured CD4+ T-cell DNA underwent Oncomine TCR Beta short-read sequencing. TCRdb re-called the PCR reads with MiXCR, one entry per CDR3 protein. The sample includes under 20,000 distinct CDR3 sequences, about 77% of them seen just once. The sample here was CD4+ T cells from blood, cultured in vitro, taken after SARS-CoV-2 vaccination. These receptors all stem from a human donor who received a COVID-19 vaccine.

This clonotype was seen just once. This chain connects TRBV7-2 to TRBJ1-1; 9 bases are a match to TRBD1. The V and J ends lost 5 bases and 0 bases, in that order; junction bases with no gene match: 10. The germline gives CDR1 SGHTA, CDR2 FQGNSA. The CDR3 length is 17 residues. The CDR3 coding sequence is TGTGCCAGCAGCCCCAGGACAGGGGACGGAATGAACACTGAAGCTTTCTTT. This gives the protein CASSPRTGDGMNTEAFF.

This CDR3 reads CATSESGQGHTDTQYF. Here the CDR3 DNA reads TGTGCCACCAGTGAATCGGGACAGGGACACACAGATACGCAGTATTTT. This chain links TRBV24-1 with TRBJ2-3, with 9 bases aligning to TRBD1. This CDR3 is built from 16 residues. With V trimmed by 4 bases and J by 2 bases, 6 bases remained unmatched. CDR1 is KGHDR and CDR2 is SFDVKD in the germline V gene.

The CDR3 is CASCSDGSYTSGAYNEQFF. The CDR3 DNA is TGTGCCAGCTGCTCCGACGGGTCCTATACTAGCGGGGCCTACAATGAGCAGTTCTTC. The genes are TRBV6-2 or TRBV6-3 and TRBJ2-1, with 10 bases that match TRBD2. The CDR3 totals 19 residues. V shed 8 bases, J shed 2 bases, and the junction held 18 bases outside the gene matches. Per germline, CDR1 MNHEY and CDR2 SVGEGT.

The chain couples TRBV30 to TRBJ1-2, with 11 bases matching TRBD1. Germline values: CDR1 GTSNPN, CDR2 SVGIG (reference sequence). V was pared by 3 bases and J by 8 bases, with 5 bases of the junction left unmatched. CDR3 length: 13 residues. CDR3: CAWSTGQGGGYTF. The CDR3 region has the DNA TGTGCCTGGAGCACGGGACAGGGGGGCGGCTACACCTTC.

The chain links TRBV7-9 to TRBJ2-1; a possible D gene is TRBD1 (6 bases). Trimming cost V 1 base and J 6 bases, with 7 bases left between them. The CDR3 runs to 13 residues. Germline CDR1 is SEHNR and CDR2 is FQNEAQ (reference sequence). The DNA for the CDR3 is TGTGCCAGCAGCTTAGGAGGGGGCAATGAGCAGTTCTTC. Protein: CASSLGGGNEQFF.

V usage is TRBV5-1 and J usage is TRBJ2-1; D gene ambiguous. The CDR3 length is 11 residues. Germline lookup yields CDR1 SGHRS and CDR2 YFSETQ. V dropped 5 bases and J dropped 5 bases, with 5 bases sitting between them. In nucleotides, the CDR3 is TGCGCCAGCAGTCGGGACAATGAGCAGTTCTTC. Encoded protein: CASSRDNEQFF.

V usage is TRBV20-1 and J usage is TRBJ2-3, with D possibly matching TRBD2 (5 bases). V lost 6 bases, J lost 6 bases, and 16 bases lay in between. Germline CDR1 reads DFQATT; CDR2 reads SNEGSKA (reference sequence). The CDR3 runs 13 residues. The CDR3: CSAEDGGMDTQYF. CDR3 sequence (DNA): TGCAGTGCCGAGGACGGAGGTATGGATACGCAGTATTTT.

This chain links TRBV20-1 with TRBJ2-1; D possibly uses TRBD1 or TRBD2 (5 bases each). The V gene's germline CDR1 is DFQATT and CDR2 SNEGSKA (reference sequence). The V end lost 0 bases, the J end lost 8 bases, and 5 bases lay between the germline ends. CDR3 length: 11 residues. CDR3 amino acids: CSAREGDEQFF. The CDR3 nucleotides read TGCAGTGCTAGAGAGGGGGATGAGCAGTTCTTC.

The J gene is TRBJ1-2, the V gene TRBV5-5; TRBD1 aligns across 7 bases. The CDR3 runs to 14 residues. CDR1 is SGHKS, CDR2 YYEKEE, per germline (reference sequence). V dropped 4 bases and J dropped 4; count of bases not matched to a gene: 7. CDR3 nucleotides: TGTGCCAGCAGCGCCCGACAGGGAACCTATGGCTACACCTTC. Protein sequence: CASSARQGTYGYTF.

V is TRBV19 and J is TRBJ1-2; maybe TRBD1 (5 bases). V shed 6 bases and J shed 3 bases, with 17 bases lying between them. Germline CDR1 and CDR2: LNHDA and SQIVND (reference sequence). This CDR3 has 15 residues. This CDR3 is CASRETAGGYYGYTF. The CDR3 DNA follows: TGTGCCAGTAGAGAGACAGCCGGGGGGTACTATGGCTACACCTTC. The variable domain in full, with the rest retrieved from reference TRBV19 and TRBJ1-2, is DGGITQSPKYLFRKEGQNVTLSCEQNLNHDAMYWYRQDPGQGLRLIYYSQIVNDFQKGDIAEGYSVSREKKESFPLTVTSAQKNPTAFYLCASRETAGGYYGYTFGSGTRLTVV.

This chain uses TRBV20-1 with TRBJ1-1; D remains unclear. Germline assignment: CDR1 DFQATT and CDR2 SNEGSKA (reference sequence). Trimming took 3 bases from V and 1 from J, leaving 12 bases between them. There are 14 residues in the CDR3. CDR3 coding DNA: TGCAGTGCTAGCGGCGCAACGTGGAACACTGAAGCTTTCTTT. Its translation is CSASGATWNTEAFF.

The chain uses TRBV27 and TRBJ1-6, with D unresolved. Per germline, CDR1 MNHEY and CDR2 SMNVEV (reference sequence). The germline V and J ends were trimmed by 2 bases and 8 bases, with 4 bases remaining between them. This CDR3 comprises 12 residues. The CDR3 region is CASSLSDSPLHF. DNA for the CDR3: TGTGCCAGCAGTTTAAGCGATTCACCCCTCCACTTT.

V gene TRBV4-2 combines with J gene TRBJ1-4; TRBD1 is a possible D gene (5 bases). This CDR3 is 14 amino acids long. V dropped 4 bases and J dropped 8 bases, with 14 bases sitting between them. The germline gives CDR1 LGHNA, CDR2 YNFKEQ. The CDR3 loop reads CASSPGRMEEKLFF. CDR3 nucleotide sequence: TGTGCCAGCAGCCCGGGACGGATGGAGGAAAAACTGTTTTTT.

The V gene is TRBV25-1, the J gene TRBJ2-3, with no clear D. The CDR3 is 18 residues long. The V gene lost 2 bases and the J gene lost 7 bases, with 25 bases spanning the gap. CDR1 is MGHDK and CDR2 is SYGVNS in the germline V gene. This CDR3 reads CASSETTNRNPFHNTQYF. CDR3 nucleotide sequence: TGTGCCAGCAGTGAAACCACCAATAGAAACCCATTCCACAATACGCAGTATTTT.

J is TRBJ2-3 and V is TRBV7-7; 7 bases align to TRBD2. In germline, CDR1 is SSHAT, CDR2 FNYEAQ (reference sequence). This CDR3 spans 17 amino acids. The V and J ends lost 1 base and 0 bases, in that order; junction bases with no gene match: 7. The CDR3 reads CASSLGRGGGSTDTQYF. CDR3 coding DNA: TGTGCCAGCAGCTTAGGGCGTGGCGGGGGAAGCACAGATACGCAGTATTTT.

CDR3 bases: TGTGCCAGCGGGACAGGGGGCCTAGGGGAGACCCAGTACTTC. Its translation: CASGTGGLGETQYF. V and J are TRBV6-1 and TRBJ2-5, with 12 bases that match TRBD1. Germline V gene sequence: CDR1 MNHNS, CDR2 SASEGT. The CDR3 consists of 14 residues. After removal of 8 bases from V and 5 bases from J, the junction contained 6 bases not matched to a gene.

The J gene is TRBJ2-3, the V gene TRBV12-3 or TRBV12-4; 9 bases fit TRBD2. V lost 6 bases and J lost 2; bases outside the gene matches: 6. The CDR3 consists of 15 residues. CDR3: CASRAAGGITDTQYF. CDR3 DNA sequence: TGTGCCAGCAGAGCAGCGGGGGGAATCACAGATACGCAGTATTTT.